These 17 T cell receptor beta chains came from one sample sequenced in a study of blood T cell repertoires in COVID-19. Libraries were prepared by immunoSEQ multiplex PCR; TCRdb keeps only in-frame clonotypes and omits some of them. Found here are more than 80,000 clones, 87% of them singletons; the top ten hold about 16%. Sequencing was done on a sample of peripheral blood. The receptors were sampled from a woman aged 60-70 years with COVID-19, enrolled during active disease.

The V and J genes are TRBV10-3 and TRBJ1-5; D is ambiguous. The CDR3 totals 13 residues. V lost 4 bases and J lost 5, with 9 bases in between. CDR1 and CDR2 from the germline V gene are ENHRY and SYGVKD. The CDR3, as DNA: TGTGCCATCAGTGGTCCAGACTATCAGCCCCAGCATTTT. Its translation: CAISGPDYQPQHF.

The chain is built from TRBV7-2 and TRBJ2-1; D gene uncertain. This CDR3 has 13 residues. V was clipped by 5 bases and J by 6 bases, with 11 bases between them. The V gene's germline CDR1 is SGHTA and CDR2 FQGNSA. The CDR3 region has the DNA TGTGCCAGCAGCACTTCTAGGCGCAATGAGCAGTTCTTC. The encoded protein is CASSTSRRNEQFF.

CDR3 region: CASSLQGGGGNQPQHF. In DNA form, the CDR3 reads TGTGCCAGCAGCTTACAGGGGGGTGGTGGCAATCAGCCCCAGCATTTT. The chain employs TRBV6-2 or TRBV6-3 and TRBJ1-5; 8 nucleotides match TRBD1. The trim removed 6 bases at V and 2 bases at J, leaving 9 bases unmatched. The CDR3 is 16 residues long. Germline CDR1 is MNHEY and CDR2 is SVGEGT.

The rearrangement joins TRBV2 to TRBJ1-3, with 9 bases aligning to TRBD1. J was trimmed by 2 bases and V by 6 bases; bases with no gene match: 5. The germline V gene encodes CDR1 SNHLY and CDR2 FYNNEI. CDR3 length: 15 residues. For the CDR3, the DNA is TGTGCCAGCAGCGAACAGGGGGCACCTGGAAACACCATATATTTT. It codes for CASSEQGAPGNTIYF.

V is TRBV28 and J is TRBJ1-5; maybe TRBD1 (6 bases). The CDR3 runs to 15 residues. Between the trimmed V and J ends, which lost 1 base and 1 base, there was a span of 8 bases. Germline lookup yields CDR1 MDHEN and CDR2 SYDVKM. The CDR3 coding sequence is TGTGCCAGCAGTTTATCTGACAGGAGCAATCAGCCCCAGCATTTT. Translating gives CASSLSDRSNQPQHF.

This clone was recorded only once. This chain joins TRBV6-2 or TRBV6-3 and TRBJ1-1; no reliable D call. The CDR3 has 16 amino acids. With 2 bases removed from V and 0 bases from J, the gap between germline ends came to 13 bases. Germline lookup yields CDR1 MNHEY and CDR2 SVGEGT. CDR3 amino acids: CASSYVQRDMNTEAFF. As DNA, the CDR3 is TGTGCCAGCAGTTACGTCCAGAGAGACATGAACACTGAAGCTTTCTTT.

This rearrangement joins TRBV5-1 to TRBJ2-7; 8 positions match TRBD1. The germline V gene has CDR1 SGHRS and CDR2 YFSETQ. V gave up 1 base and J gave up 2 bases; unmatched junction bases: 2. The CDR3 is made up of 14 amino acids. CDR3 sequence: CASSLPDRAYEQYF. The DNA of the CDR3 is TGCGCCAGCAGCTTGCCGGACAGGGCCTACGAGCAGTACTTC.

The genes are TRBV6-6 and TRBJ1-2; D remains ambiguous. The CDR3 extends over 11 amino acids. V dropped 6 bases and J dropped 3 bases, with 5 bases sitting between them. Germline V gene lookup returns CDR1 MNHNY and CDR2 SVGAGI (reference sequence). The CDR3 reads CASREHYGYTF. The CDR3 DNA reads TGTGCCAGCAGGGAGCACTATGGCTACACCTTC.

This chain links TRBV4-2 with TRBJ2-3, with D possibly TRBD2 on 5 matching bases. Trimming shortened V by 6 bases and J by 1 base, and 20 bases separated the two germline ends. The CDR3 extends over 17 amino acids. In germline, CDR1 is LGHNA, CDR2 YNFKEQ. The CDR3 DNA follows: TGTGCCAGCAGTCCGCACCAGAGGGCCTCAGGCACAGATACGCAGTATTTT. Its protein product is CASSPHQRASGTDTQYF.

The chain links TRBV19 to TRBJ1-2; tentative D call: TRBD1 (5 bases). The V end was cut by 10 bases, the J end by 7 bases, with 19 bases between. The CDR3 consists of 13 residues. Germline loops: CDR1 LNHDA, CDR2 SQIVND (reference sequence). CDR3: CATSDREGVGYTF. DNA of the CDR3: TGTGCCACGTCAGACCGAGAAGGGGTTGGCTACACCTTC.

The CDR3 sequence is CSVAAGEAFF. CDR3 in DNA: TGCAGCGTTGCGGCGGGAGAAGCTTTCTTT. The rearrangement joins TRBV29-1 to TRBJ1-1; D gene unclear. From germline, CDR1 is SQVTM and CDR2 ANQGSEA. The CDR3 is 10 residues long. The V end was cut by 4 bases, the J end by 8 bases, with 8 bases between.

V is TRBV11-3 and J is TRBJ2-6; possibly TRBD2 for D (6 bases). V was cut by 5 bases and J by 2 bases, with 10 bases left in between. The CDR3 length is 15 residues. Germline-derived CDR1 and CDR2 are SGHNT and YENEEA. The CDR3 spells CASSTGVAGANVLTF. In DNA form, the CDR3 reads TGTGCCAGCAGCACGGGGGTGGCTGGGGCCAACGTCCTGACTTTC. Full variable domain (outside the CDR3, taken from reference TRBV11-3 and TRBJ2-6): EAGVVQSPRYKIIEKKQPVAFWCNPISGHNTLYWYLQNLGQGPELLIRYENEEAVDDSQLPKDRFSAERLKGVDSTLKIQPAELGDSAVYLCASSTGVAGANVLTFGAGSRLTVL.

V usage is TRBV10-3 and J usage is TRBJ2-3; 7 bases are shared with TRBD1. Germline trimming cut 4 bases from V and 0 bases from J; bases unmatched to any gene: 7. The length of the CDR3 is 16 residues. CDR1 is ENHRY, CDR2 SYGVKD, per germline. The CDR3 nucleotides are TGTGCCATCAGTGGAGCCGGGACAGCTAGCACAGATACGCAGTATTTT. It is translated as CAISGAGTASTDTQYF.

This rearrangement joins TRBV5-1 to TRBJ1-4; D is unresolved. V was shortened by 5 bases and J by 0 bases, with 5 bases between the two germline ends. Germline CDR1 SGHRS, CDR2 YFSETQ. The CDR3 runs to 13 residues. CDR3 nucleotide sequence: TGCGCCAGCAGATATTCAACTAATGAAAAACTGTTTTTT. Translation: CASRYSTNEKLFF.

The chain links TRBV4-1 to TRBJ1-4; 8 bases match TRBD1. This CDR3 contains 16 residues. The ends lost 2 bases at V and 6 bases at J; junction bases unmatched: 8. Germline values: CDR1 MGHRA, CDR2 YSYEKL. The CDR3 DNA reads TGCGCCAGCAGCCAACGGCAGGGGGCTGGAGATGAAAAACTGTTTTTT. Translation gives CASSQRQGAGDEKLFF.

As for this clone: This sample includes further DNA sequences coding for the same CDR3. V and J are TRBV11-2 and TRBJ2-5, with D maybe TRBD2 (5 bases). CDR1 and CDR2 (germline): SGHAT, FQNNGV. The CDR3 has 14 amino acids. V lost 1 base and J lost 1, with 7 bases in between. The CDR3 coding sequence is TGTGCCAGCAGCTTAGGCGGGTCCCAAGAGACCCAGTACTTC. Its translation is CASSLGGSQETQYF.

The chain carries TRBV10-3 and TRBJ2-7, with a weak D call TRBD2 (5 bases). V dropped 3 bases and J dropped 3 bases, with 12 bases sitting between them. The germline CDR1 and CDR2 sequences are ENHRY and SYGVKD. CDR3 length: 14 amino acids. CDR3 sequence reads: CAISERRTNYEQYF. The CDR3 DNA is TGTGCCATCAGTGAAAGGAGGACGAACTACGAGCAGTACTTC.